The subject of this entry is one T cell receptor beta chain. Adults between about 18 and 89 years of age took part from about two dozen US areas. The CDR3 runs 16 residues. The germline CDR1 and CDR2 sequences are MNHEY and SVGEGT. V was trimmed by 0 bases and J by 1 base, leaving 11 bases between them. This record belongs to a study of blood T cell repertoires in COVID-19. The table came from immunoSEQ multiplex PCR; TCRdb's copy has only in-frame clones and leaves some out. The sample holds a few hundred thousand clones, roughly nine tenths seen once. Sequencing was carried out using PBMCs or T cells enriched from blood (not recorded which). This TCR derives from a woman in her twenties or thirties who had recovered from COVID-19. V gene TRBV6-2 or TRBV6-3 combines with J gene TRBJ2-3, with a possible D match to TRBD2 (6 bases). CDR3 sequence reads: CASSYSRRGGTDTQYF. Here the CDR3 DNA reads TGTGCCAGCAGTTACTCCAGGCGGGGAGGCACAGATACGCAGTATTTT.